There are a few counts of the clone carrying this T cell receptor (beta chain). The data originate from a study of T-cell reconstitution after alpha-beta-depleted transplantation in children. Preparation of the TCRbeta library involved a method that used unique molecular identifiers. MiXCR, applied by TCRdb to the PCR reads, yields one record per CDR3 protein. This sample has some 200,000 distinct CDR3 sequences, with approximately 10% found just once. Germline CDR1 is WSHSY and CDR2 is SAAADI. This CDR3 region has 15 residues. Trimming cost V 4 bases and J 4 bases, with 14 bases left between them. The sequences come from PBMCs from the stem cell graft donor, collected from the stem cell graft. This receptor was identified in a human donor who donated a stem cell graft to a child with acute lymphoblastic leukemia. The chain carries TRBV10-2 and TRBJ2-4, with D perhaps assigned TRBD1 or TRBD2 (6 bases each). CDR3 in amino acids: CASSANGGTKNIQYF. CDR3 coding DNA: TGCGCCAGCAGTGCGAACGGGGGCACAAAAAACATTCAGTACTTC.